These 29 T cell receptor beta chains share one sample of origin, sequenced in a study of blood T cell repertoires in COVID-19. Sequencing was performed with immunoSEQ multiplex PCR; in TCRdb, only in-frame clones are kept and a portion is missing. This table holds 300,000 to 350,000 clones, more than 70% found once. The sequenced sample consisted of peripheral blood. The receptors were gathered from a woman aged 60-75 years with COVID-19, enrolled during active disease.

This clone was seen only once. The chain carries TRBV4-1 and TRBJ1-2; D unresolved. The CDR3 runs to 14 residues. Trimming took off 0 bases at V and 4 bases at J, with 9 bases between the two ends. Germline CDR1 MGHRA, CDR2 YSYEKL. This chain's CDR3 is CASSQDLTAYGYTF. Here the CDR3 DNA reads TGCGCCAGCAGCCAAGATCTAACAGCCTATGGCTACACCTTC.

CDR3 sequence reads: CASSQGTVNTEAFF. Here the CDR3 DNA reads TGTGCCAGCAGCCAAGGGACAGTAAACACTGAAGCTTTCTTT. The chain is built from TRBV3-1 (or the pseudogene TRBV3-2) and TRBJ1-1; D perhaps matches TRBD1 (6 bases). V was trimmed by 1 base and J by 2 bases, leaving 8 bases between them. The CDR3 runs 14 residues. The V gene's germline CDR1 is LGHDT and CDR2 YNNKEL (reference sequence).

The chain combines TRBV5-1 with TRBJ2-6; tentative D call: TRBD2 (6 bases). V shed 4 bases and J shed 0 bases, with 17 bases lying between them. Germline-derived CDR1 and CDR2 are SGHRS and YFSETQ. This CDR3 is built from 18 residues. The CDR3 bases are TGCGCCAGCAGCCCTCTGATCCAGGGACTCTCTGGGGCCAACGTCCTGACTTTC. This codes for CASSPLIQGLSGANVLTF.

This clone was observed a single time. The chain combines TRBV7-9 with TRBJ1-4; weak D call: TRBD1 (5 bases). Trimming took 1 base from V and 5 from J, leaving 8 bases between them. This CDR3 comprises 14 residues. The germline V gene encodes CDR1 SEHNR and CDR2 FQNEAQ (reference sequence). The chain's CDR3 is CASSLVQGNEKLFF. CDR3 nucleotides: TGTGCCAGCAGCTTAGTTCAGGGAAATGAAAAACTGTTTTTT.

This chain connects TRBV9 to TRBJ2-3; TRBD1 agrees at 8 bases. Germline V gene sequence: CDR1 SGDLS, CDR2 YYNGEE. The CDR3 consists of 14 residues. The V gene end was trimmed by 6 bases and the J gene end by 8 bases; junction bases not matched to a gene: 11. The CDR3 nucleotides read TGTGCCAGCACCTTGACAGGGGATGGGGGTACGCAGTATTTT. This translates into CASTLTGDGGTQYF.

The chain joins TRBV19 to TRBJ1-6; 9 bases line up with TRBD1. The V gene end was trimmed by 4 bases and the J gene end by 7 bases; junction bases not matched to a gene: 11. The CDR3 has 17 residues. The germline V gene encodes CDR1 LNHDA and CDR2 SQIVND (reference sequence). The CDR3 spells CASSTRTGESRNSPLHF. Here the CDR3 DNA reads TGTGCCAGTAGTACCCGGACAGGGGAGTCTCGGAATTCACCCCTCCACTTT.

In DNA, the CDR3 is TGTGCCAGCAGCCCAGCGGGTATTAACACCGGGGAGCTGTTTTTT. This codes for CASSPAGINTGELFF. The gene calls are TRBV5-6 and TRBJ2-2; D perhaps matches TRBD2 (6 bases). V lost 4 bases, J lost 2 bases, and 12 bases lay in between. The CDR3 is made up of 15 amino acids. From germline, CDR1 is SGHDT and CDR2 YYEEEE.

This chain connects TRBV11-2 to TRBJ2-3; TRBD2 is a possible D gene (6 bases). The CDR3 is 14 amino acids. Trimming cost V 3 bases and J 0 bases, with 7 bases left between them. Germline assignment: CDR1 SGHAT and CDR2 FQNNGV. The CDR3 sequence is CASSFRGSTDTQYF. CDR3 DNA sequence: TGTGCCAGCAGCTTCCGGGGGAGCACAGATACGCAGTATTTT.

This sequence joins TRBV30 and TRBJ2-2; 9 nucleotides agree with TRBD2. Trimming at V came to 5 bases and at J to 7 bases, leaving 8 bases not matched to a gene. Germline CDR1 GTSNPN, CDR2 SVGIG (reference sequence). This CDR3 has 14 amino acids. The CDR3 loop reads CAWEAGGSVGELFF. CDR3 bases: TGTGCCTGGGAGGCGGGGGGGTCCGTCGGGGAGCTGTTTTTT. The entire variable domain, with the rest obtained from reference TRBV30 and TRBJ2-2, is as follows: SQTIHQWPATLVQPVGSPLSLECTVEGTSNPNLYWYRQAAGRGLQLLFYSVGIGQISSEVPQNLSASRPQDRQFILSSKKLLLSDSGFYLCAWEAGGSVGELFFGEGSRLTVL.

This clone has only one observation. The V and J genes are TRBV28 and TRBJ1-1; D is unclear. The germline V gene has CDR1 MDHEN and CDR2 SYDVKM. V gave up 2 bases and J gave up 7 bases, with 8 bases separating them. This CDR3 contains 12 residues. CDR3 residues: CASSLTQLEAFF. CDR3 in DNA: TGTGCCAGCAGTTTAACACAGCTTGAAGCTTTCTTT.

On this clone: A junction boundary mismatches the germline segment, possibly from a read error. This chain uses TRBV7-8 with TRBJ1-5; TRBD1 matches 8 bases. CDR1 SGHVS and CDR2 FQNEAQ come from the germline V gene. This CDR3 region has 17 residues. The CDR3, as DNA: TGTGCCGGCAGCTCTCGACCGACAGGGGCTATAAATCAGCCCCAGCATTTT. As protein: CAGSSRPTGAINQPQHF.

The rearrangement joins TRBV28 to TRBJ1-2, with 7 bases matching TRBD1. Germline CDR1 is MDHEN and CDR2 is SYDVKM. The CDR3 spans 12 residues. The junction had 9 bases not matched to a gene; V was cut back by 8 bases and J by 9 bases. The CDR3 sequence is CASRGQLMSYTF. In nucleotides, the CDR3 is TGTGCCAGCCGGGGACAGCTTATGAGCTACACCTTC.

The chain is built from TRBV5-1 and TRBJ1-2; D is unclear. The germline V gene encodes CDR1 SGHRS and CDR2 YFSETQ. The CDR3 runs to 14 residues. Deletions cut 2 bases from V and 0 bases from J, with 8 bases between. CDR3 DNA: TGCGCCAGCAGCTTCGAGGGTTCTAACTATGGCTACACCTTC. Protein product: CASSFEGSNYGYTF.

This chain uses TRBV29-1 with TRBJ1-2; 7 positions match TRBD1. The length of the CDR3 is 13 residues. Germline CDR1 and CDR2: SQVTM and ANQGSEA. After removal of 7 bases from V and 6 bases from J, the junction contained 11 bases not matched to a gene. The CDR3 here is CSAFLKTGNGYTF. The CDR3 region has the DNA TGCAGCGCTTTCCTTAAGACAGGGAATGGCTACACCTTC. The full variable domain, completed using reference TRBV29-1 and TRBJ1-2, is SAVISQKPSRDICQRGTSLTIQCQVDSQVTMMFWYRQQPGQSLTLIATANQGSEATYESGFVIDKFPISRPNLTFSTLTVSNMSPEDSSIYLCSAFLKTGNGYTFGSGTRLTVV.

The chain employs TRBV6-5 and TRBJ1-4; D gene uncertain. The germline gives CDR1 MNHEY, CDR2 SVGAGI. Trimming took 2 bases from V and 5 from J, leaving 15 bases between them. The length of the CDR3 is 16 residues. The CDR3 DNA follows: TGTGCCAGCAGTTACCGGCCTGGGCGCATAAATGAAAAACTGTTTTTT. It translates to CASSYRPGRINEKLFF.

The V gene is TRBV7-2, the J gene TRBJ1-1; a weak D match, TRBD1 (6 bases). The V and J ends lost 3 bases and 8 bases respectively, with 10 bases between them. The CDR3 loop spans 12 amino acids. Looked up from germline, CDR1 is SGHTA and CDR2 is FQGNSA. DNA for the CDR3: TGTGCCAGCAGCTTCGTGACAGGCGAAGCTTTCTTT. Its translation is CASSFVTGEAFF.

V gene TRBV20-1 combines with J gene TRBJ2-6; 7 nucleotides align to TRBD1. The CDR3 is made up of 16 amino acids. V dropped 3 bases and J dropped 4; count of bases not matched to a gene: 9. In germline, CDR1 is DFQATT, CDR2 SNEGSKA (reference sequence). CDR3 nucleotides: TGCAGTGCTAGTGGGACAGAGGTCACAGGGGCCAACGTCCTGACTTTC. Its protein is CSASGTEVTGANVLTF.

This chain connects TRBV12-3 or TRBV12-4 to TRBJ1-1; D is perhaps TRBD1 (6 bases). The CDR3 is 13 amino acids. V was trimmed by 1 base and J by 7 bases, leaving 10 bases between them. The CDR3 DNA sequence: TGTGCCAGCAGTTTAGACAGGGCCGATGAAGCTTTCTTT. Translated, it gives CASSLDRADEAFF.

The rearrangement joins TRBV19 to TRBJ1-2; D not certain. Germline V gives CDR1 LNHDA, CDR2 SQIVND (reference sequence). With 3 bases removed from V and 0 bases from J, the gap between germline ends came to 8 bases. The CDR3 has 14 residues. The CDR3 here is CASSIPLANYGYTF. The CDR3 DNA follows: TGTGCCAGTAGTATTCCCCTTGCTAACTATGGCTACACCTTC.

This chain joins TRBV7-3 and TRBJ1-2, with 9 bases aligning to TRBD1. The CDR3 has 13 residues. Germline assignment: CDR1 SGHTA and CDR2 FQGTGA. V was clipped by 4 bases and J by 8 bases; unmatched bases: 5. The CDR3 is CASSSGTGSGYTF. For the CDR3, the DNA is TGTGCCAGCAGCTCCGGGACAGGGTCCGGCTACACCTTC.

The rearrangement joins TRBV11-2 to TRBJ2-3; perhaps TRBD2 as D (6 bases). Trimming shortened V by 3 bases and J by 0 bases, and 16 bases separated the two germline ends. Looked up from germline, CDR1 is SGHAT and CDR2 is FQNNGV. The CDR3 is 17 amino acids. The CDR3 sequence: CASSFGVGGTSTDTQYF. CDR3 DNA sequence: TGTGCCAGCAGCTTTGGGGTCGGGGGAACTAGCACAGATACGCAGTATTTT.

The gene calls are TRBV5-6 and TRBJ2-7; D is possibly TRBD1 (6 bases). Germline V gene data show CDR1 as SGHDT and CDR2 as YYEEEE. CDR3 length: 13 residues. V was shortened by 4 bases and J by 2 bases, with 10 bases between the two germline ends. The CDR3 region is CASSATGTYEQYF. The DNA for the CDR3 is TGTGCCAGCAGCGCCACAGGGACCTACGAGCAGTACTTC.

In this sample, this clone turned up a few times. The gene calls are TRBV7-9 and TRBJ2-7; a weak D match, TRBD1 (5 bases). CDR3 size: 15 residues. Trimming removed 6 bases at V and 2 bases at J, with 17 bases between. The germline V gene encodes CDR1 SEHNR and CDR2 FQNEAQ (reference sequence). This chain's CDR3 is CASSYGQGVTYEQYF. The CDR3 DNA sequence: TGTGCCAGCAGTTACGGGCAGGGTGTGACCTACGAGCAGTACTTC.

This sequence joins TRBV6-1 and TRBJ1-2; TRBD1 agrees at 7 bases. In germline, CDR1 is MNHNS, CDR2 SASEGT. J lost 2 bases, V lost 2 bases, and 17 bases had no gene match. This CDR3 is 19 amino acids long. CDR3 nucleotides: TGTGCCAGCAGTGAACTCGGAATAATAAGGACAGGCGCGAACTATGGCTACACCTTC. Amino acid sequence: CASSELGIIRTGANYGYTF.

V gene TRBV27 combines with J gene TRBJ2-1, with 7 bases aligning to TRBD1. Germline assignment: CDR1 MNHEY and CDR2 SMNVEV (reference sequence). The V segment lost 5 bases and the J segment 12 bases; nucleotides outside the gene matches: 13. CDR3 length: 14 residues. Written as DNA, the CDR3 is TGTGCCAGCAGTCCCTGGGACAGTTTAAGGGGGCAGTTCTTC. Its translation: CASSPWDSLRGQFF.

For this clone: This sample includes further DNA sequences coding for the same CDR3. The chain links TRBV11-2 to TRBJ1-1; D uncertain. Germline CDR1 and CDR2: SGHAT and FQNNGV. CDR3 length: 12 amino acids. Trimming cost V 2 bases and J 4 bases, with 5 bases left between them. Here the CDR3 reads CASSLTGTEAFF. The CDR3 bases are TGTGCCAGCAGCTTAACGGGCACTGAAGCTTTCTTT.

This sequence joins TRBV28 and TRBJ1-5; D remains ambiguous. The germline CDR1 and CDR2 sequences are MDHEN and SYDVKM. Trimming stripped 2 bases from V and 4 bases from J, with 12 bases between. The length of the CDR3 is 15 residues. This chain's CDR3 is CASSLRREQNQPQHF. CDR3 in DNA: TGTGCCAGCAGTTTAAGGAGGGAGCAGAATCAGCCCCAGCATTTT.

This clone was detected a few times. The chain carries TRBV9 and TRBJ2-7, with D maybe TRBD1 (5 bases). The germline gives CDR1 SGDLS, CDR2 YYNGEE. Trimming pared 2 bases from V and 6 bases from J, leaving 12 bases between. The CDR3 totals 13 residues. This CDR3 reads CASSVGEGVEQYF. The CDR3, as DNA: TGTGCCAGCAGCGTTGGGGAAGGGGTCGAGCAGTACTTC.

This sequence joins TRBV4-1 and TRBJ1-4; weak D call: TRBD1 (5 bases). The V gene lost 0 bases and the J gene lost 0 bases, with 11 bases spanning the gap. Looked up from germline, CDR1 is MGHRA and CDR2 is YSYEKL. This CDR3 region has 17 residues. In DNA, the CDR3 is TGCGCCAGCAGCCAAGATTCGGGGGAAACAACTAATGAAAAACTGTTTTTT. Translating gives CASSQDSGETTNEKLFF.